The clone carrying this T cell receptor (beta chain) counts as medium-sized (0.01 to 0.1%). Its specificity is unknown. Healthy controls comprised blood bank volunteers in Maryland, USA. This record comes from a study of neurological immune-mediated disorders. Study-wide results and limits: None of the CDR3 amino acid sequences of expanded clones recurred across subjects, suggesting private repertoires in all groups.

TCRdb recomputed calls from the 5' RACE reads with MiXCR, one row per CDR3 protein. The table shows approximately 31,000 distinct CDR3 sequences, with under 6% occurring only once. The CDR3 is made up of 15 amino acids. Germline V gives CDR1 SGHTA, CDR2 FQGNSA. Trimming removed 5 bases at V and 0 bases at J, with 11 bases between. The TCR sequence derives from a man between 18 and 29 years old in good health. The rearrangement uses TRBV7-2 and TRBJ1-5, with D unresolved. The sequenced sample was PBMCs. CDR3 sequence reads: CASSPQLNSNQPQHF. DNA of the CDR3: TGTGCCAGCAGCCCGCAGTTAAATAGCAATCAGCCCCAGCATTTT.